This T cell receptor (beta chain) was recovered during a study of beta chain features in type 1 diabetes. The entirety of the isolated RNA underwent reverse transcription, so expressed TCRB transcripts were sequenced. Using immunoSEQ multiplex PCR, the repertoire was profiled, and TCRdb retains in-frame clones only, with some absent. This sample has 970,000 or so clones, with roughly a sixth found just once. The V end lost 6 bases, the J end lost 4 bases, and 26 bases lay between the germline ends. The CDR3 has 17 amino acids. Germline V gives CDR1 SGHRS, CDR2 YFSETQ. The sequence came from a woman aged 18-29 years in good health. The chain carries TRBV5-1 and TRBJ2-7, with D perhaps TRBD1 (6 bases). The sample taken for sequencing was naive CD4+ T cells from blood. In nucleotides, the CDR3 is TGCGCCAGCATCACGGGACCGTGGACAGAACCGAAATACGAGCAGTACTTC. Its protein is CASITGPWTEPKYEQYF. The full variable domain, completed using reference TRBV5-1 and TRBJ2-7, is KAGVTQTPRYLIKTRGQQVTLSCSPISGHRSVSWYQQTPGQGLQFLFEYFSETQRNKGNFPGRFSGRQFSNSRSEMNVSTLELGDSALYLCASITGPWTEPKYEQYFGPGTRLTVT.